The 27 T cell receptor beta chains below all came from one sample that was sequenced in a study of blood T cell repertoires in COVID-19. Here immunoSEQ multiplex PCR was the method, and the copy in TCRdb shows in-frame clones only, minus some. In the table there are about half a million clones, approximately 85% of which are singletons. The material sequenced was peripheral blood. The receptors derive from a human donor in a cohort sampled during active COVID-19.

The CDR3 protein is CASSLSGYNEQFF. In DNA form, the CDR3 reads TGTGCCAGCAGCTTATCGGGGTACAATGAGCAGTTCTTC. The V call is TRBV7-3, the J call TRBJ2-1; a weak D match, TRBD2 (5 bases). Germline CDR1 is SGHTA and CDR2 is FQGTGA. The CDR3 sequence is 13 residues long. Deletions cut 2 bases from V and 4 bases from J, with 6 bases between.

The chain links TRBV28 to TRBJ1-2; the match to TRBD1 covers 7 bases. The CDR3 totals 15 residues. Germline loops: CDR1 MDHEN, CDR2 SYDVKM. The trim removed 5 bases at V and 0 bases at J, leaving 6 bases unmatched. The CDR3 DNA follows: TGTGCCAGCAGTGCGAGACAGGGCACTAACTATGGCTACACCTTC. Protein: CASSARQGTNYGYTF.

The chain joins TRBV5-1 to TRBJ1-4, with 7 bases fitting TRBD1. V lost 4 bases, J lost 4 bases, and 4 bases stayed unmatched. Germline V CDR1 and CDR2: SGHRS, YFSETQ. The CDR3 has 14 residues. Here the CDR3 DNA reads TGCGCCAGCAGCCTGGACAGGTTTAATGAAAAACTGTTTTTT. Protein: CASSLDRFNEKLFF.

This chain joins TRBV2 and TRBJ2-7; TRBD1 agrees at 11 bases. CDR1 is SNHLY, CDR2 FYNNEI, per germline. The CDR3 has 14 amino acids. With V trimmed by 7 bases and J by 6 bases, 8 bases remained unmatched. The CDR3 bases are TGTGCCAGCACCGTGGACAGGGGGCTAGGCGAGCAGTACTTC. It translates to CASTVDRGLGEQYF.

The chain employs TRBV28 and TRBJ1-5; perhaps TRBD1 as D (5 bases). Germline lookup yields CDR1 MDHEN and CDR2 SYDVKM. The CDR3 contains 18 residues. V lost 5 bases to trimming and J lost 5 bases, with 25 bases between them. CDR3 bases: TGTGCCAGCAGTACGACATCGGGGCGCAGGGACTTCGATCAGCCCCAGCATTTT. Protein sequence: CASSTTSGRRDFDQPQHF.

The rearrangement uses TRBV2 and TRBJ1-1; 7 bases are a match to TRBD1. This CDR3 has 14 residues. J was trimmed by 0 bases and V by 8 bases; bases with no gene match: 6. Germline V gene sequence: CDR1 SNHLY, CDR2 FYNNEI. In DNA form, the CDR3 reads TGTGCCAGCCGACGACAGGGCATGAACACTGAAGCTTTCTTT. Translated: CASRRQGMNTEAFF. Looking up the rest from reference TRBV2 and TRBJ1-1 gives the full variable domain: EPEVTQTPSHQVTQMGQEVILRCVPISNHLYFYWYRQILGQKVEFLVSFYNNEISEKSEIFDDQFSVERPDGSNFTLKIRSTKLEDSAMYFCASRRQGMNTEAFFGQGTRLTVV.

The rearrangement joins TRBV29-1 to TRBJ1-5; D gene ambiguous. This CDR3 has 13 amino acids. V lost 5 bases and J lost 0, with 8 bases in between. CDR1 and CDR2 (germline): SQVTM, ANQGSEA. CDR3 protein: CSVLHSSNQPQHF. The CDR3 region has the DNA TGCAGCGTTCTACACAGTAGCAATCAGCCCCAGCATTTT. The full variable domain, completed using reference TRBV29-1 and TRBJ1-5, is SAVISQKPSRDICQRGTSLTIQCQVDSQVTMMFWYRQQPGQSLTLIATANQGSEATYESGFVIDKFPISRPNLTFSTLTVSNMSPEDSSIYLCSVLHSSNQPQHFGDGTRLSIL.

This clone turned up a few times. This chain uses TRBV2 with TRBJ1-4, with D uncertain. V lost 6 bases to trimming and J lost 5 bases, with 13 bases between them. CDR1 and CDR2 (germline): SNHLY, FYNNEI. CDR3 length equals 14 residues. This chain's CDR3 is CASSFLYKNEKLFF. The CDR3 DNA follows: TGTGCCAGCAGCTTCCTTTACAAAAATGAAAAACTGTTTTTT.

This clone was counted a single time. The V and J genes are TRBV5-1 and TRBJ2-1; D is perhaps TRBD2 (5 bases). This CDR3 has 15 amino acids. Per the germline V gene, CDR1 is SGHRS and CDR2 is YFSETQ. V was trimmed by 1 base and J by 3 bases, leaving 11 bases between them. The CDR3 loop reads CASSLPRDFYNEQFF. CDR3 bases: TGCGCCAGCAGCTTGCCGAGGGATTTCTACAATGAGCAGTTCTTC.

As for this clone: Other DNA sequences in this sample translate to the same CDR3. The V call is TRBV7-2, the J call TRBJ2-7; 7 bases agree with TRBD2. This CDR3 has 15 residues. V shed 1 base, J shed 0 bases, and the junction held 3 bases outside the gene matches. Looked up from germline, CDR1 is SGHTA and CDR2 is FQGNSA. CDR3 region: CASSLVSGSSYEQYF. CDR3 nucleotides: TGTGCCAGCAGCTTAGTTAGCGGGTCCTCCTACGAGCAGTACTTC.

On this clone itself: Other DNA sequences within the sample encode an identical CDR3. The chain uses TRBV30 and TRBJ2-7; D might be TRBD1 (6 bases). CDR3 length: 12 residues. Germline V CDR1 and CDR2: GTSNPN, SVGIG (reference sequence). Trimming removed 3 bases from V and 3 bases from J, with 9 bases in between. The CDR3 nucleotides are TGTGCCTGGAGCAGGGGTGGCTACGAGCAGTACTTC. This codes for CAWSRGGYEQYF. The variable domain in full, with the rest retrieved from reference TRBV30 and TRBJ2-7, is SQTIHQWPATLVQPVGSPLSLECTVEGTSNPNLYWYRQAAGRGLQLLFYSVGIGQISSEVPQNLSASRPQDRQFILSSKKLLLSDSGFYLCAWSRGGYEQYFGPGTRLTVT.

The chain combines TRBV19 with TRBJ2-2; D not resolved. V lost 8 bases and J 6 bases, leaving 10 bases between the germline ends. Looked up from germline, CDR1 is LNHDA and CDR2 is SQIVND (reference sequence). This CDR3 spans 12 amino acids. This chain's CDR3 is CASQRSPGELFF. The CDR3 DNA follows: TGTGCCAGTCAGAGGTCACCCGGGGAGCTGTTTTTT.

The chain carries TRBV19 and TRBJ2-2, with a possible D match to TRBD2 (6 bases). The CDR3 is 14 residues long. V dropped 7 bases and J dropped 1 base, with 10 bases sitting between them. CDR1 LNHDA and CDR2 SQIVND come from the germline V gene (reference sequence). CDR3 sequence reads: CASIRRENTGELFF. CDR3 bases: TGTGCCAGTATACGGCGGGAGAACACCGGGGAGCTGTTTTTT.

This rearrangement joins TRBV12-3 or TRBV12-4 to TRBJ2-5; D might be TRBD2 (6 bases). V was cut by 8 bases and J by 5 bases, with 15 bases left in between. The CDR3 totals 13 residues. CDR3 DNA sequence: TGTGCCAGCGGGGACGGGACTGGTGAGACCCAGTACTTC. Protein sequence: CASGDGTGETQYF.

The chain combines TRBV7-9 with TRBJ2-1; D not resolved. Germline V gene data show CDR1 as SEHNR and CDR2 as FQNEAQ (reference sequence). Trimming removed 2 bases at V and 2 bases at J, with 4 bases between. The CDR3 has 13 amino acids. CDR3 nucleotides: TGTGCCAGCAGCTTATCCACCTACAATGAGCAGTTCTTC. Translation gives CASSLSTYNEQFF.

The J gene is TRBJ1-1, the V gene TRBV19, with D possibly TRBD1 on 6 matching bases. Trimming took 6 bases from V and 0 from J, leaving 14 bases between them. The CDR3 extends over 15 amino acids. Per the germline V gene, CDR1 is LNHDA and CDR2 is SQIVND (reference sequence). CDR3 DNA sequence: TGTGCCAGTAGAACCCGAGGGGGAATGAACACTGAAGCTTTCTTT. This gives the protein CASRTRGGMNTEAFF.

The rearrangement links TRBV5-4 to TRBJ1-4; no clear D. The CDR3 is 17 amino acids. CDR1 and CDR2 from the germline V gene are SGHNT and YYREEE (reference sequence). With 4 bases removed from V and 2 bases from J, the gap between germline ends came to 18 bases. The CDR3 DNA sequence: TGTGCCAGCAGCGACGCCTCACCGGGTTGGACTAATGAAAAACTGTTTTTT. Its protein product is CASSDASPGWTNEKLFF.

This clone was seen once. The rearrangement links TRBV4-2 to TRBJ2-7; 10 bases line up with TRBD2. The CDR3 has 17 amino acids. J lost 6 bases, V lost 0 bases, and 11 bases had no gene match. CDR1 is LGHNA and CDR2 is YNFKEQ in the germline V gene. This CDR3 reads CASSQDPRPSGSFEQYF. The CDR3, as DNA: TGTGCCAGCAGCCAAGATCCGCGTCCTAGCGGGAGTTTCGAGCAGTACTTC.

This chain links TRBV11-3 with TRBJ2-1, with D perhaps TRBD2 (5 bases). Germline CDR1 reads SGHNT; CDR2 reads YENEEA. This CDR3 has 14 residues. The germline V and J ends were trimmed by 4 bases and 6 bases, with 13 bases remaining between them. The CDR3 bases are TGTGCCAGCAGCTCCACTAGATTCGGCAATGAGCAGTTCTTC. Translated: CASSSTRFGNEQFF. The full variable domain, in which reference TRBV11-3 and TRBJ2-1 provide the parts outside the CDR3, is EAGVVQSPRYKIIEKKQPVAFWCNPISGHNTLYWYLQNLGQGPELLIRYENEEAVDDSQLPKDRFSAERLKGVDSTLKIQPAELGDSAVYLCASSSTRFGNEQFFGPGTRLTVL.

The rearrangement uses TRBV30 and TRBJ1-5, with D uncertain. The CDR3 consists of 14 residues. Trimming shortened V by 4 bases and J by 0 bases, and 10 bases separated the two germline ends. Germline CDR1 and CDR2: GTSNPN and SVGIG (reference sequence). CDR3 nucleotides: TGTGCCTGGAATACACAAAATAGCAATCAGCCCCAGCATTTT. Protein: CAWNTQNSNQPQHF.

The rearrangement links TRBV5-1 to TRBJ1-1; TRBD1 matches 9 bases. CDR3 length equals 15 residues. Germline CDR1 SGHRS, CDR2 YFSETQ. With V trimmed by 4 bases and J by 3 bases, 7 bases remained unmatched. This CDR3 reads CASSLTWTGDTEAFF. CDR3 DNA: TGCGCCAGCAGCCTAACCTGGACAGGGGACACTGAAGCTTTCTTT.

The genes are TRBV27 and TRBJ2-2; TRBD2 matches 7 bases. V shed 1 base and J 3 bases; nucleotides not matched to a gene: 11. CDR1 is MNHEY, CDR2 SMNVEV, per germline (reference sequence). The CDR3 is 18 amino acids. In nucleotides, the CDR3 is TGTGCCAGCAGTTTATATGGGGGAGGACTAGTGGACACCGGGGAGCTGTTTTTT. Translating gives CASSLYGGGLVDTGELFF.

The rearrangement links TRBV12-5 to TRBJ2-1; 14 bases line up with TRBD2. Germline CDR1 and CDR2: LGHNT and FRNRAP. The CDR3 is 17 amino acids. Trimming took 6 bases from V and 6 from J; bases not matched to a gene: 10. The CDR3 DNA is TGTGCTAGTGGCGAGGGGACTAGCGGGAGATGGGTCAATGAGCAGTTCTTC. Amino acids: CASGEGTSGRWVNEQFF.

This chain uses TRBV11-3 with TRBJ2-3; TRBD2 agrees at 9 bases. The germline CDR1 and CDR2 sequences are SGHNT and YENEEA. The CDR3 has 14 amino acids. Germline trimming cut 3 bases from V and 4 bases from J; bases unmatched to any gene: 2. CDR3 residues: CASSFSGSADTQYF. The CDR3 coding sequence is TGTGCCAGCAGCTTTAGCGGGAGTGCAGATACGCAGTATTTT.

This chain uses TRBV19 with TRBJ1-5; 9 bases map to TRBD1. The CDR3 contains 15 residues. Germline-derived CDR1 and CDR2 are LNHDA and SQIVND (reference sequence). J was trimmed by 1 base and V by 8 bases; bases with no gene match: 6. CDR3 DNA: TGTGCCAGTGTTACAGGGGGCAGCAGCAATCAGCCCCAGCATTTT. It is translated as CASVTGGSSNQPQHF.

This chain joins TRBV6-5 and TRBJ2-7, with 11 positions matching TRBD1. The CDR3 sequence is 15 residues long. V was clipped by 7 bases and J by 2 bases; unmatched bases: 7. Germline V lookup: CDR1 MNHEY, CDR2 SVGAGI. CDR3 nucleotide sequence: TGTGCCAGCACCAGGGACAGGGGGGGGACCTACGAGCAGTACTTC. This sequence encodes CASTRDRGGTYEQYF.

This rearrangement joins TRBV4-1 to TRBJ2-1; tentatively, D is TRBD1 (6 bases). The germline V gene has CDR1 MGHRA and CDR2 YSYEKL. The CDR3 contains 17 residues. The germline V and J ends were trimmed by 0 bases and 6 bases, with 18 bases remaining between them. CDR3 region: CASSQEVADRGRNEQFF. CDR3 coding DNA: TGCGCCAGCAGCCAAGAAGTTGCGGACAGAGGACGCAATGAGCAGTTCTTC.